The 4 T cell receptor beta chains given below trace back to one sample, sequenced in a study of cytomegalovirus exposure and HLA in healthy donors. The PCR made use of 60 Vbeta and 13 Jbeta primers. Repertoires were generated with immunoSEQ multiplex PCR, while TCRdb's copy carries only in-frame clones and drops some. In the table there are approximately 80,000 clones, over 65% of which are singletons. The sample comprised PBMCs. These receptors were taken from a woman aged 40 to 50 in good health and CMV-seropositive.

The chain combines TRBV5-1 with TRBJ2-3; TRBD1 agrees at 8 bases. CDR3 length: 15 amino acids. V shed 4 bases and J 4 bases; nucleotides not matched to a gene: 8. The germline V gene has CDR1 SGHRS and CDR2 YFSETQ. The CDR3, as DNA: TGCGCCAGCAGCCCCGACAGGGGCAACGCAGATACGCAGTATTTT. Its protein is CASSPDRGNADTQYF.

This clone was seen once. The chain joins TRBV5-6 to TRBJ1-2; 8 bases fit TRBD1. From germline, CDR1 is SGHDT and CDR2 YYEEEE. There are 13 residues in the CDR3. The CDR3 region is CLTNTQGANGYTF. In nucleotides, the CDR3 is TGTTTAACGAATACGCAGGGGGCTAATGGCTACACCTTC.

This clone was detected only a few times. This CDR3 is CASSQDWSSGNTIYF. The CDR3 DNA follows: TGCGCCAGCAGCCAAGACTGGAGCTCTGGAAACACCATATATTTT. The chain recombines TRBV4-3 with TRBJ1-3; D is ambiguous. Germline V CDR1 and CDR2: LGHNA, YSLEER. This CDR3 region has 15 residues. Trimming removed 0 bases from V and 0 bases from J, with 6 bases in between.

The genes are TRBV27 and TRBJ1-3; no clear D. With 6 bases removed from V and 1 base from J, the gap between germline ends came to 10 bases. Germline CDR1 reads MNHEY; CDR2 reads SMNVEV (reference sequence). CDR3 length: 14 residues. CDR3 DNA: TGTGCCAGCAGAGGACTGATGTCTGGAAACACCATATATTTT. Its protein product is CASRGLMSGNTIYF.